This passage covers 14 T cell receptor beta chains from one sample sequenced in a study of cytomegalovirus exposure and HLA in healthy donors. The PCR was carried out with 60 Vbeta primers and 13 Jbeta primers. The protocol was immunoSEQ multiplex PCR, while the TCRdb copy is restricted to in-frame clones and leaves out a portion. Altogether 110,000 to 150,000 clones are present, about 70% being singletons, with the ten largest covering 2% to 2.5%. The sample consisted of PBMCs. The receptors derive from a woman aged 60-75 years in good health and CMV-seropositive.

This clone has a handful of counts. The CDR3 coding sequence is TGTGCCAGTAGGTTACAGGGGTCTCCGCCCCAGCATTTT. Translating gives CASRLQGSPPQHF. The chain employs TRBV19 and TRBJ1-5; 7 bases align to TRBD1. The CDR3 contains 13 residues. Looked up from germline, CDR1 is LNHDA and CDR2 is SQIVND (reference sequence). V gave up 6 bases and J gave up 9 bases; unmatched junction bases: 8.

The chain links TRBV27 to TRBJ2-7; D may be TRBD2 (6 bases). Trimming removed 6 bases from V and 6 bases from J, with 21 bases in between. Germline CDR1 reads MNHEY; CDR2 reads SMNVEV (reference sequence). CDR3 size: 15 residues. The CDR3 loop is CASRAGALAPGEQYF. The CDR3 DNA reads TGTGCCAGCAGAGCGGGCGCCCTAGCCCCGGGCGAGCAGTACTTC.

The chain links TRBV4-1 to TRBJ2-3, with D perhaps matching TRBD2 (6 bases). With 4 bases removed from V and 4 bases from J, the gap between germline ends came to 18 bases. Germline V lookup: CDR1 MGHRA, CDR2 YSYEKL. This CDR3 comprises 16 residues. The CDR3 bases are TGCGCCAGCAGCCTCGCCGGGACGGGGGACGCAGATACGCAGTATTTT. This codes for CASSLAGTGDADTQYF.

J is TRBJ1-5 and V is TRBV23-1; 10 bases line up with TRBD1. TRBV23-1 is an ORF; its function is uncertain. After removal of 3 bases from V and 6 bases from J, the junction contained 8 bases not matched to a gene. This CDR3 comprises 16 residues. The CDR3 DNA reads TGCGCCAGCAGTCACCACCGGGACAGGGGCCCTCAGCCCCAGCATTTT. This codes for CASSHHRDRGPQPQHF.

This rearrangement joins TRBV28 to TRBJ2-7; 13 bases match TRBD2. J gave up 5 bases and V 6 bases, and 10 bases lay outside the gene matches. CDR3 size: 16 residues. Germline CDR1 is MDHEN and CDR2 is SYDVKM. In DNA form, the CDR3 reads TGTGCCAGCAGCCTCGGGACTAGCGGGAAGATCGACGAGCAGTACTTC. This encodes CASSLGTSGKIDEQYF.

This chain joins TRBV18 and TRBJ2-7, with D uncertain. The germline V and J ends were trimmed by 2 bases and 6 bases, with 5 bases remaining between them. This CDR3 is built from 11 residues. Germline V gives CDR1 KGHSH, CDR2 LQKENI. CDR3 sequence (DNA): TGTGCCAGCTCACCAGACTCCGAGCAGTACTTC. Its translation is CASSPDSEQYF.

V usage is TRBV18 and J usage is TRBJ2-7; maybe TRBD2 (6 bases). V gave up 0 bases and J gave up 6 bases, with 18 bases separating them. The CDR3 loop spans 16 amino acids. Germline CDR1 KGHSH, CDR2 LQKENI. The CDR3 coding sequence is TGTGCCAGCTCACCACCCATGGGGGGTCGAGGGTCCGAGCAGTACTTC. This gives the protein CASSPPMGGRGSEQYF.

The rearrangement joins TRBV5-4 to TRBJ1-3, with a possible D match to TRBD1 (6 bases). The CDR3 extends over 14 amino acids. Per the germline V gene, CDR1 is SGHNT and CDR2 is YYREEE (reference sequence). V lost 4 bases and J lost 3, with 11 bases in between. CDR3 loop: CASSLQGLGNTIYF. The CDR3 coding sequence is TGTGCCAGCAGCCTACAGGGCCTTGGAAACACCATATATTTT.

The gene calls are TRBV9 and TRBJ2-1; 12 positions match TRBD1. CDR3 length equals 15 residues. V gave up 0 bases and J gave up 7 bases; unmatched junction bases: 2. Germline assignment: CDR1 SGDLS and CDR2 YYNGEE. In DNA form, the CDR3 reads TGTGCCAGCAGCGTAGAGGGACAGGGGGCGAATGAGCAGTTCTTC. Amino acids: CASSVEGQGANEQFF.

The rearrangement joins TRBV28 to TRBJ1-5; a weak D match, TRBD1 (6 bases). Per the germline V gene, CDR1 is MDHEN and CDR2 is SYDVKM. The V end lost 7 bases, the J end lost 3 bases, and 13 bases lay between the germline ends. The CDR3 loop spans 14 amino acids. As DNA, the CDR3 is TGTGCCAGCATCACCCGGGACAACAATCAGCCCCAGCATTTT. It codes for CASITRDNNQPQHF.

The chain has TRBV6-5 and TRBJ1-2; 8 positions match TRBD1. Germline V lookup: CDR1 MNHEY, CDR2 SVGAGI. CDR3 length equals 13 residues. V shed 6 bases and J 7 bases; nucleotides not matched to a gene: 7. CDR3 sequence reads: CASRPDRGGGYTF. For the CDR3, the DNA is TGTGCCAGCAGACCCGACAGGGGTGGTGGCTACACCTTC.

The table lists this clone with a few counts. The chain has TRBV6-5 and TRBJ1-2; 7 bases fit TRBD1. Losses at the gene ends were 8 bases for V and 0 bases for J; bases not matched to a gene: 3. Germline V gives CDR1 MNHEY, CDR2 SVGAGI. The CDR3 is 13 amino acids. As DNA, the CDR3 is TGTGCCAGCCGACAGGGAGCTAACTATGGCTACACCTTC. Translating gives CASRQGANYGYTF.

The chain joins TRBV2 to TRBJ2-1, with a possible D match to TRBD2 (5 bases). V dropped 8 bases and J dropped 7 bases, with 9 bases sitting between them. The germline V gene has CDR1 SNHLY and CDR2 FYNNEI. The CDR3 spans 11 residues. CDR3 DNA sequence: TGTGCCAGCCGGACTGGGAATGAGCAGTTCTTC. Translation gives CASRTGNEQFF.

The chain uses TRBV30 and TRBJ1-1; 7 nucleotides align to TRBD1. The germline V gene encodes CDR1 GTSNPN and CDR2 SVGIG (reference sequence). The CDR3 loop spans 13 amino acids. Losses at the gene ends were 5 bases for V and 1 base for J; bases not matched to a gene: 4. CDR3 amino acids: CAWDRQGNTEAFF. The DNA of the CDR3 is TGTGCCTGGGACCGACAGGGGAACACTGAAGCTTTCTTT.